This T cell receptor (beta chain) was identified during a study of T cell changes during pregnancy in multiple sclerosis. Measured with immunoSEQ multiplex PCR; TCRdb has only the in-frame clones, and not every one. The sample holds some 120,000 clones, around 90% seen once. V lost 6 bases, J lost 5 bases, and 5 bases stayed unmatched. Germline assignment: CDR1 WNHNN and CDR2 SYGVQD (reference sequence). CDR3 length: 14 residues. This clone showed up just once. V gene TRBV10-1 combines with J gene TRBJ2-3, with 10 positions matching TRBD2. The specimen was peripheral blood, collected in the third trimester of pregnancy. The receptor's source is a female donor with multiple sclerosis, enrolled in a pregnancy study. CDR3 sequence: CASSLGLARDTQYF. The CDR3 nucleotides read TGCGCCAGCAGCCTGGGACTAGCGAGAGATACGCAGTATTTT.